This T cell receptor beta chain was recovered during a study of cytomegalovirus exposure and HLA in healthy donors. Study results and limitations: In all likelihood, a cluster of highly shared sequence variants was a sequencing artifact. Some public TCRs appeared in many individuals, while most sequences were rare. A later analysis linked a missense DCLRE1C variant to TCR beta V- and J-gene trimming.

This PCR relied on a set of 60 Vbeta primers and 13 Jbeta primers. Profiling relied on immunoSEQ multiplex PCR, and the TCRdb table lists in-frame clones only, not all of them. The sample comprises about 89,000 clones, 75% to 90% of which are singletons, and about 7.2% rests with the top ten. The CDR3 is 12 residues long. V lost 6 bases and J lost 7; bases outside the gene matches: 8. Germline V gives CDR1 SQVTM, CDR2 ANQGSEA. As concerns this clone: What it recognizes is unknown.

Sequenced input: PBMCs. This chain uses TRBV29-1 with TRBJ1-1; 7 bases map to TRBD1. The clonotype was recovered from a man between 40 and 49 years old in good health and CMV-seropositive. This chain's CDR3 is CSVIGQAFEAFF. In DNA form, the CDR3 reads TGCAGCGTCATCGGACAGGCCTTTGAAGCTTTCTTT.